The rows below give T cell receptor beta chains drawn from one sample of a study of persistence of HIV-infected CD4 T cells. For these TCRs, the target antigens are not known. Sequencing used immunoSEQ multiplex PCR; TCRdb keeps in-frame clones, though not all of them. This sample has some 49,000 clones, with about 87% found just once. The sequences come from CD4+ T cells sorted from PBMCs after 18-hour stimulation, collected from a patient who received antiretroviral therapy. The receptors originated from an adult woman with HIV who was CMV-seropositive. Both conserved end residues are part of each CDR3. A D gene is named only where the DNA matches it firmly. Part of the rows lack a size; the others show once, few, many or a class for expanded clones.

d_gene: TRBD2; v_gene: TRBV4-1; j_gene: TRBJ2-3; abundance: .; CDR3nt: TGCGCCAGCAGCCAAGGGCTAGCGGGAGGGGGGGATACGCAGTATTTT; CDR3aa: CASSQGLAGGGDTQYF
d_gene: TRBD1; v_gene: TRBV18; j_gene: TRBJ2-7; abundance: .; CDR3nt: TGTGCCAGCTCACCAGAGGGGCCAAACAGGGGGCTCCTCTACGAGCAGTACTTC; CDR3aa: CASSPEGPNRGLLYEQYF
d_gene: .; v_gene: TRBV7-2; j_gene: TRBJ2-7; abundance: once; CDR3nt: TGTGCCAGCAGCTTGAGGGGTATTTACGAGCAGTACTTC; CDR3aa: CASSLRGIYEQYF
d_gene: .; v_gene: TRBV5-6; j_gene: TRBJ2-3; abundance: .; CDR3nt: TGTGCCAGCAGCTCTGGAGGGACAGATACGCAGTATTTT; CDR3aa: CASSSGGTDTQYF
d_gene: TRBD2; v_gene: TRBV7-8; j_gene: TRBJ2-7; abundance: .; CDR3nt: TGTGCCAGCAGCTTCGGGACTAACTACGAGCAGTACTTC; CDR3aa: CASSFGTNYEQYF
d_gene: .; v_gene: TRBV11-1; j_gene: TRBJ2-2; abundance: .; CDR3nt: TGTGCCAGCAGCCAGGGGTACCCCACCACCGGGGAGCTGTTTTTT; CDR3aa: CASSQGYPTTGELFF
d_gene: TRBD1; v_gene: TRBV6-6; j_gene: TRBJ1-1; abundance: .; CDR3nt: TGTGCCAGCAGTCCGCAACAGGGGGCCGGCACTGAAGCTTTCTTT; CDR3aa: CASSPQQGAGTEAFF
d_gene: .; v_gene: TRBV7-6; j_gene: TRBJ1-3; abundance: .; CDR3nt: TGTGCCAGCAGCTTGTCTGGAAACACCATATATTTT; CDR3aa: CASSLSGNTIYF
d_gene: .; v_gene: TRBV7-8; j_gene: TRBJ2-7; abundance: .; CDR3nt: TGTGCCAGCAGCCTTAGGGACTCCTCCTACGAGCAGTACTTC; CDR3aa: CASSLRDSSYEQYF
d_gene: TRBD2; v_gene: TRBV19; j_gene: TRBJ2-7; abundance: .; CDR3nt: TGTGCCAGTAGATCGAGTAGCGGGAGAAACGAGCAGTACTTC; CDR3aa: CASRSSSGRNEQYF
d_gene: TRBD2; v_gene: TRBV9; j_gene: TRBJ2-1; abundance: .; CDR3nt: TGTGCCAGCAGCGTCGCGATCAGGGGGGCTAGCGGGAGTGGTGAGCAGTTCTTC; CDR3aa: CASSVAIRGASGSGEQFF
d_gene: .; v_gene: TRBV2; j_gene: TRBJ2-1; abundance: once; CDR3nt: TGTGCCAGCCTGCCCCTTCCGGGCGCGCATAACAATGAGCAGTTCTTC; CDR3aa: CASLPLPGAHNNEQFF
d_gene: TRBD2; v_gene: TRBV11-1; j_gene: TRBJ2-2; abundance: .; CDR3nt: TGTGCCAGCAGCTTAGGGTCCTACGGGGGGACCGGGGAGCTGTTTTTT; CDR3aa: CASSLGSYGGTGELFF
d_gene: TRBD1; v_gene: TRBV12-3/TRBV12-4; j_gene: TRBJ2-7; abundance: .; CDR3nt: TGTGCCAGCAGTCCGACAGGGAACTACGAGCAGTACTTC; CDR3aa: CASSPTGNYEQYF
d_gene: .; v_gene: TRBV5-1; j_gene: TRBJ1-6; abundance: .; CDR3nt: TGCGCCAGCAGCTCGGGAACCCCAGGTGGGGGGAAGGGTCCCCTCCACTTT; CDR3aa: CASSSGTPGGGKGPLHF
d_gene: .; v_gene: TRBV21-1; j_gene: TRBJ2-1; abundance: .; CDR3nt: TGTGCCAGCAGCAAACTTGTTGTGGGCGGACAGGGGAAATTCGACAATGAGCAGTTCTTC; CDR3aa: CASSKLVVGGQGKFDNEQFF
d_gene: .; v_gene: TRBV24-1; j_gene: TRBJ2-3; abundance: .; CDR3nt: TGTGCCACCAGTGATAGGTCGGCACTCCCCTACACAGATACGCAGTATTTT; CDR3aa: CATSDRSALPYTDTQYF
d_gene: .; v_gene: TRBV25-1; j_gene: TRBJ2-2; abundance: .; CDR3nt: TGTGCCAGCAGGGCCGCGACAAGTAGGGAGCTGTTTTTT; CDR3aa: CASRAATSRELFF
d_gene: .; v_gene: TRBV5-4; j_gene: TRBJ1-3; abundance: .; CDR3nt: TGTGCCAGCAGCTTAATGGGGGACTCTGGAAACACCATATATTTT; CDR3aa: CASSLMGDSGNTIYF
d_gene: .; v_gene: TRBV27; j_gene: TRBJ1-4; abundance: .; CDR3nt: TGTGCCAGCAGTTTTACCGGGGGTGATAATGAAAAACTGTTTTTT; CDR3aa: CASSFTGGDNEKLFF
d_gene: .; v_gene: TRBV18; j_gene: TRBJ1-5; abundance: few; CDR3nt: TGTGCCAGCTCACGAGGGTCGACAGAAAATCAGCCCCAGCATTTT; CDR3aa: CASSRGSTENQPQHF
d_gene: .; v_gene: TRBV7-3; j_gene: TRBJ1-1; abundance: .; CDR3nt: TGTGCCAGCAGGGACGGCGAGAACACTGAAGCTTTCTTT; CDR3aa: CASRDGENTEAFF
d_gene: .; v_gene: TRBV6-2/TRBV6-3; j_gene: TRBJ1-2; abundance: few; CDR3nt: TGTGCCAGCAGTTACCCCCAGGGTAGGGGGTCTATTGATGGCTACACCTTC; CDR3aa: CASSYPQGRGSIDGYTF
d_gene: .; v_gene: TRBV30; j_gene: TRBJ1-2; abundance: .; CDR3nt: TGTGCCTGGAGTACCGGGAGCCTTGGCTACACCTTC; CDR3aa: CAWSTGSLGYTF